The 20 T cell receptor beta chains reported below all come from one sample, sequenced in a study of response to subunit inactivated influenza vaccine. In TCRdb, the RT-PCR reads were re-called with MiXCR into one record per CDR3 protein. The data hold roughly 500,000 distinct CDR3 sequences, with 20% to 25% observed a single time. This sample also belongs to another study, concerning T cells expressing NK-cell markers. As that study records: cDNA encoding TCR beta was synthesized via 5'RACE template switching incorporating UMIs.

The sample in question was CD4+ T cells sorted from PBMCs, obtained about 13 days after vaccination. Every receptor here comes from a man over 45 who received an inactivated influenza vaccine.

The rearrangement links TRBV7-8 to TRBJ1-5, with D perhaps matching TRBD1 (5 bases). Trimming cost V 5 bases and J 0 bases, with 17 bases left between them. The CDR3 runs 17 residues. CDR1 is SGHVS and CDR2 is FQNEAQ in the germline V gene. CDR3 bases: TGTGCCAGCAGCGCTCGGGACGCAGGGTATAGCAATCAGCCCCAGCATTTT. Translating it yields CASSARDAGYSNQPQHF. The full variable domain, rest sourced from reference TRBV7-8 and TRBJ1-5, is GAGVSQSPRYKVAKRGQDVALRCDPISGHVSLFWYQQALGQGPEFLTYFQNEAQLDKSGLPSDRFFAERPEGSVSTLKIQRTQQEDSAVYLCASSARDAGYSNQPQHFGDGTRLSIL.

V usage is TRBV6-2 or TRBV6-3 and J usage is TRBJ2-1; 12 bases are shared with TRBD2. The V segment lost 0 bases and the J segment 8 bases; nucleotides outside the gene matches: 17. The CDR3 extends over 20 amino acids. The germline V gene has CDR1 MNHEY and CDR2 SVGEGT. The CDR3: CASSYSSGFLTSGRAYEQFF. Written as DNA, the CDR3 is TGTGCCAGCAGTTACTCGAGCGGTTTTTTGACTAGCGGGAGAGCATATGAGCAGTTCTTC.

This clonotype was picked up a small number of times. The chain uses TRBV6-2 or TRBV6-3 and TRBJ2-1; TRBD2 matches at 8 bases. Trimming took 2 bases from V and 5 from J; bases not matched to a gene: 8. Per germline, CDR1 MNHEY and CDR2 SVGEGT. CDR3 length equals 16 residues. The CDR3 DNA is TGTGCCAGCAGTTACGGCACGGGAGGGATAAACAATGAGCAGTTCTTC. Translating gives CASSYGTGGINNEQFF.

The V gene is TRBV12-3 or TRBV12-4, the J gene TRBJ1-2; TRBD1 agrees at 7 bases. With V trimmed by 5 bases and J by 4 bases, 4 bases remained unmatched. The CDR3 contains 13 residues. CDR3 residues: CASSRDSRYGYTF. In nucleotides, the CDR3 is TGTGCCAGCAGTAGGGACAGCCGCTATGGCTACACCTTC.

This clonotype was detected only a few times. The CDR3: CASKAGRHPDTQYF. CDR3 DNA sequence: TGCGCCAGCAAGGCCGGGAGGCACCCAGATACGCAGTATTTT. V gene TRBV5-1 combines with J gene TRBJ2-3; 7 positions agree with TRBD2. The V gene end was trimmed by 6 bases and the J gene end by 4 bases; junction bases not matched to a gene: 8. CDR3 length: 14 residues. CDR1 is SGHRS, CDR2 YFSETQ, per germline.

This clonotype appeared a single time. The chain combines TRBV20-1 with TRBJ2-1; 8 bases agree with TRBD1. V was pared by 3 bases and J by 9 bases, with 10 bases of the junction left unmatched. CDR1 and CDR2 from the germline V gene are DFQATT and SNEGSKA (reference sequence). The CDR3 spans 14 residues. This chain's CDR3 is CSARDREIDTEQFF. The DNA for the CDR3 is TGCAGTGCTAGGGACAGGGAGATTGACACTGAGCAGTTCTTC.

The gene calls are TRBV20-1 and TRBJ1-4, with D perhaps matching TRBD1 (6 bases). This CDR3 is built from 14 residues. The V gene lost 4 bases and the J gene lost 6 bases, with 15 bases spanning the gap. From germline, CDR1 is DFQATT and CDR2 SNEGSKA (reference sequence). For the CDR3, the DNA is TGCAGTGCTAAATCCCTCAACAGGGATGAAAAACTGTTTTTT. It codes for CSAKSLNRDEKLFF.

The chain couples TRBV18 to TRBJ2-3, with unresolved D. The CDR3 totals 16 residues. Germline values: CDR1 KGHSH, CDR2 LQKENI. V was pared by 1 base and J by 1 base, with 12 bases between. CDR3 in amino acids: CASSPRRNMGTDTQYF. CDR3 DNA: TGTGCCAGCTCACCACGGCGAAATATGGGCACAGATACGCAGTATTTT.

This clonotype has a handful of counts. This rearrangement joins TRBV4-1 to TRBJ2-7; 7 nucleotides match TRBD2. With V trimmed by 4 bases and J by 1 base, 7 bases remained unmatched. CDR1 is MGHRA and CDR2 is YSYEKL in the germline V gene. The CDR3 runs 15 residues. CDR3 loop: CASSPNTGGSYEQYF. DNA of the CDR3: TGCGCCAGCAGCCCTAACACGGGAGGATCCTACGAGCAGTACTTC.

This clonotype turned up a few times. The V gene is TRBV6-2 or TRBV6-3, the J gene TRBJ2-1, with TRBD2 matching 7 bases. Losses at the gene ends were 6 bases for V and 9 bases for J; bases not matched to a gene: 14. The CDR3 is 15 residues long. Germline lookup yields CDR1 MNHEY and CDR2 SVGEGT. This chain's CDR3 is CASRPVGGGRGEQFF. CDR3 nucleotides: TGTGCCAGCAGACCCGTCGGCGGGGGAAGGGGTGAGCAGTTCTTC.

The chain recombines TRBV7-2 with TRBJ2-6, with D perhaps TRBD1 or TRBD2 (5 bases each). The length of the CDR3 is 15 residues. Germline-derived CDR1 and CDR2 are SGHTA and FQGNSA. The germline V and J ends were trimmed by 0 bases and 4 bases, with 7 bases remaining between them. The CDR3 DNA sequence: TGTGCCAGCAGCTTAGCGGGGGTCGGGGCCAACGTCCTGACTTTC. Its translation: CASSLAGVGANVLTF.

This clonotype turned up a few times. J is TRBJ2-2 and V is TRBV24-1, with D maybe TRBD1 (5 bases). The CDR3 is made up of 16 amino acids. V lost 6 bases, J lost 5 bases, and 18 bases lay in between. The germline CDR1 and CDR2 sequences are KGHDR and SFDVKD. CDR3 sequence: CATSMGKGVSTGELFF. The CDR3 DNA follows: TGTGCCACCAGTATGGGAAAAGGGGTTTCTACCGGGGAGCTGTTTTTT.

This clonotype was counted once. The chain is built from TRBV6-2 or TRBV6-3 and TRBJ1-1; tentative D call: TRBD1 (6 bases). Trimming took off 8 bases at V and 1 base at J, with 11 bases between the two ends. The CDR3 runs to 13 residues. From germline, CDR1 is MNHEY and CDR2 SVGEGT. CDR3 sequence reads: CASYGQPNTEAFF. Written as DNA, the CDR3 is TGTGCCAGCTACGGACAGCCGAACACTGAAGCTTTCTTT.

The chain carries TRBV18 and TRBJ1-1; tentatively, D is TRBD1 (5 bases). Germline lookup yields CDR1 KGHSH and CDR2 LQKENI. The V end lost 3 bases, the J end lost 2 bases, and 10 bases lay between the germline ends. The CDR3 is 14 amino acids. In nucleotides, the CDR3 is TGTGCCAGCTCACCTAGGACACAAAACACTGAAGCTTTCTTT. Protein sequence: CASSPRTQNTEAFF. The full variable domain, completed using reference TRBV18 and TRBJ1-1, is NAGVMQNPRHLVRRRGQEARLRCSPMKGHSHVYWYRQLPEEGLKFMVYLQKENIIDESGMPKERFSAEFPKEGPSILRIQQVVRGDSAAYFCASSPRTQNTEAFFGQGTRLTVV.

In its sample, this clonotype was seen a few times. The J gene is TRBJ2-1, the V gene TRBV20-1, with 8 bases lining up with TRBD1. Per the germline V gene, CDR1 is DFQATT and CDR2 is SNEGSKA (reference sequence). J gave up 2 bases and V 6 bases, and 12 bases lay outside the gene matches. CDR3 length: 16 amino acids. CDR3 sequence (DNA): TGCAGTGCCCGATTTGGACAGGGTGGGCCCTACAATGAGCAGTTCTTC. It specifies CSARFGQGGPYNEQFF.

There are many counts of this clonotype. The chain is built from TRBV5-1 and TRBJ1-1; 9 bases map to TRBD1. The germline V gene encodes CDR1 SGHRS and CDR2 YFSETQ. The CDR3 extends over 15 amino acids. V shed 5 bases, J shed 6 bases, and the junction held 11 bases outside the gene matches. In DNA, the CDR3 is TGCGCCAGCAGAGATACCCGACAGGGGGTTGCTGAAGCTTTCTTT. It yields the protein CASRDTRQGVAEAFF.

This clonotype was seen repeatedly, ten times or more. The gene calls are TRBV5-1 and TRBJ1-4; perhaps TRBD1 as D (5 bases). V was clipped by 3 bases and J by 8 bases, with 14 bases between them. The CDR3 sequence is 14 residues long. The germline gives CDR1 SGHRS, CDR2 YFSETQ. This chain's CDR3 is CASSWRGEDEKLFF. CDR3 DNA sequence: TGCGCCAGCAGCTGGAGGGGCGAGGACGAAAAACTGTTTTTT.

For this clonotype: Germline is not matched at one junction end, which may reflect a read error. The V gene is TRBV11-2, the J gene TRBJ2-4, with 10 bases identical to TRBD1. Looked up from germline, CDR1 is SGHAT and CDR2 is FQNNGV. This CDR3 has 18 amino acids. CDR3 in DNA: TGTGCCAGCAGCCCCCGGGACAGGGGCTCCTTAGCCAAAAACATTCAGCACTTC. Translation: CASSPRDRGSLAKNIQHF. Combining the CDR3 with reference TRBV11-2 and TRBJ2-4 gives the whole variable domain EAGVAQSPRYKIIEKRQSVAFWCNPISGHATLYWYQQILGQGPKLLIQFQNNGVVDDSQLPKDRFSAERLKGVDSTLKIQPAKLEDSAVYLCASSPRDRGSLAKNIQHFGAGTRLSVL.

The chain carries TRBV5-1 and TRBJ2-3, with 9 bases fitting TRBD1. V lost 4 bases to trimming and J lost 6 bases; unmatched junction nucleotides: 6. Germline CDR1 and CDR2: SGHRS and YFSETQ. This CDR3 is 14 amino acids long. The CDR3 DNA reads as TGCGCCAGCAGCAAGGGACAGGGCATGGATACGCAGTATTTT. Translation: CASSKGQGMDTQYF.

The gene calls are TRBV2 and TRBJ2-5; 8 positions agree with TRBD1. Unmatched junction bases numbered 9, after V lost 7 bases and J lost 5 bases. Per germline, CDR1 SNHLY and CDR2 FYNNEI. The length of the CDR3 is 14 residues. The CDR3 loop is CASTTQGAIETQYF. The CDR3 nucleotides are TGTGCCAGCACTACCCAGGGGGCGATTGAGACCCAGTACTTC. Full variable domain (remainder filled in from reference TRBV2 and TRBJ2-5): EPEVTQTPSHQVTQMGQEVILRCVPISNHLYFYWYRQILGQKVEFLVSFYNNEISEKSEIFDDQFSVERPDGSNFTLKIRSTKLEDSAMYFCASTTQGAIETQYFGPGTRLLVL.